This TCR beta chain was sequenced for a study of identical twins. Study-wide results and limits: Carriage of fewer insertions was seen in abundant cord blood beta clonotypes, whereas memory repertoires showed none.

TCRdb passed the 5' RACE reads through MiXCR, listing each CDR3 protein once. The sample has 250,000 to 350,000 distinct CDR3 sequences; 9.5% are singletons. Germline V gene sequence: CDR1 DFQATT, CDR2 SNEGSKA (reference sequence). This CDR3 region has 12 residues. V lost 0 bases and J 2 bases, leaving 4 bases between the germline ends. On this clonotype itself: Its antigen is not identified.

The sample also formed part of further work on yellow fever vaccine responses in identical twins.

The material sequenced was CD8+ T cells sorted from blood. The TCR sequence derives from a woman aged 18-29 years in good health. The V call is TRBV20-1, the J call TRBJ1-2; D not certain. CDR3 DNA sequence: TGCAGTGCTAGAGACGGGAACTATGGCTACACCTTC. Translation: CSARDGNYGYTF.